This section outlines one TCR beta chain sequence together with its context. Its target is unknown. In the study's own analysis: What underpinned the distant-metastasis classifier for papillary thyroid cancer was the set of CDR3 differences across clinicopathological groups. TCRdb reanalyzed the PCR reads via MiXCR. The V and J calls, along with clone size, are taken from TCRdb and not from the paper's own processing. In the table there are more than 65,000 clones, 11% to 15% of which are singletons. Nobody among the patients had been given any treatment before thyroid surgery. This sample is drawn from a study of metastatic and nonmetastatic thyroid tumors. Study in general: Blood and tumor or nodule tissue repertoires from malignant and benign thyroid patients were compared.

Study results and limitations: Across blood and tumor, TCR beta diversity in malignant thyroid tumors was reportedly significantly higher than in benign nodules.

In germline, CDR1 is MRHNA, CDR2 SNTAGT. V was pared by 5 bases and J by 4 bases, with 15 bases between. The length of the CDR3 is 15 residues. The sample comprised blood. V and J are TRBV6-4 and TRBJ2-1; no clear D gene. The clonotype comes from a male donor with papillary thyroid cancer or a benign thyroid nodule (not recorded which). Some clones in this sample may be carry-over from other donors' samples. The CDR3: CASSREMVEYNEQFF. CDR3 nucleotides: TGTGCCAGCAGTCGCGAAATGGTGGAGTACAATGAGCAGTTCTTC.